This T cell receptor (beta chain) was documented in a study of response to subunit inactivated influenza vaccine. Notes on the study in general: Seasonal influenza vaccination, on each occasion, was suggested by the authors to recruit few new T cells.

MiXCR was run by TCRdb on the RT-PCR reads, yielding one entry per CDR3 protein. The sample comprises more than 700,000 distinct CDR3 sequences, 21% of which are singletons, and roughly a tenth rests with the top ten. This CDR3 is built from 15 residues. In germline, CDR1 is LNHDA, CDR2 SQIVND (reference sequence). J lost 1 base, V lost 7 bases, and 7 bases had no gene match. With respect to this clonotype: Its antigen is still unknown.

This specimen consisted of PBMCs from blood, obtained 5 days after vaccination. This TCR derives from a man between 45 and 60 years old who received an inactivated influenza vaccine. V is TRBV19 and J is TRBJ1-2; TRBD1 matches 9 bases. In DNA form, the CDR3 reads TGTGCCAGTATCAACGGACAGGGGCTTAACTATGGCTACACCTTC. Encoded protein: CASINGQGLNYGYTF.